This TCR beta chain comes out of a study of blood T cell repertoires in COVID-19. Measured with immunoSEQ multiplex PCR; TCRdb has only the in-frame clones, and not every one. Of 60,000 to 90,000 clones in the sample, 65% to 85% were seen once. This clone was observed a single time. In germline, CDR1 is SGHTA, CDR2 FQGNSA. This CDR3 has 16 residues. V dropped 1 base and J dropped 1; count of bases not matched to a gene: 5. Sequencing input: peripheral blood. This sequence originates from a man aged 50 or older with acute or convalescent COVID-19. The V gene is TRBV7-2, the J gene TRBJ2-7; 9 bases are a match to TRBD2. CDR3 coding DNA: TGTGCCAGCAGCTTAGTTTCTAGCGGGAATTCCTACGAGCAGTACTTC. It specifies CASSLVSSGNSYEQYF.